This T cell receptor beta chain was found in a study of T cell responses to AZD1222 COVID-19 vaccine (dated by TCRdb to the early 2020s). In the study overall: A total of more than 230 trial participants underwent TCR sequencing, of whom roughly 210 had received two doses of AZD1222 and about 25 had received two doses of the MenACWY control vaccine. Trial participants were enrolled by age into 18-55, 56-69 and 70-plus year subgroups, with approximately 150, 28 and 58 TCR-sequenced participants respectively.

The CDR3 regions of human TCRbeta chains were analyzed by immunosequencing. Concerning the study's data processing: TCRs in the repertoires were matched against a reference library of SARS-CoV-2-specific TCRs that had been generated with the MIRA antigen-specificity platform. Breadth meant the fraction of unique TCRs that were SARS-CoV-2-associated, whereas depth meant the fraction of total T cells that were SARS-CoV-2-associated. Using the MIRA data, each spike-specific TCR was assigned both to the spike region to which the TCR was reactive and to a CD4 or CD8 class. Log10-transformed breadth and depth values were compared by one-way ANOVA with Sidak's multiple comparisons tests. TCRdb holds this immuneACCESS table with in-frame rearrangements only. Some clones are missing; in checked studies, unresolved V genes explain under half, and the rest has no known cause. V and J calls and clone size are copied from that table; D and trimming were computed from the DNA. For this sample there are approximately 150,000 clones; about nine tenths appear just once. Roughly 6% of the sample comes from the top ten.

Including cysteine and phenylalanine, the CDR3 has 15 amino acids. Only the CDR3 DNA stays, 45 bases, in frame from base 1. Based on the germline V gene, the CDR1 and CDR2 sequences are LGHNA and YNFKEQ. V and J are trimmed by 5 bases and 2 bases, and the gene matches miss 7 bases of the junction. The time point label of this sample denotes: about 28 days (+/-7) after the second vaccine dose. Because spike-specific TCR depth and breadth did not differ between the two schedules, AZD1222 recipients who got a second dose at roughly 4 weeks were pooled with those who got a second dose at roughly 12 weeks. Vaccinee samples were obtained from the UK trials COV001 and COV002, which included a single-blind randomized controlled phase 2/3 trial of AZD1222 (ChAdOx1 nCoV-19) in healthy adults. For TCRbeta chain sequencing, PBMC samples from trial participants were taken at day 0 and at day 28 after the second dose.

In regard to this clone: Its antigen is currently not known. Base qualities are missing; no much larger clone stands one base away.

Results the study describes overall, beyond this receptor: Conclusions about previously exposed vaccinees are limited because only 6 or 7 AZD1222 recipients were SARS-CoV-2 seropositive at baseline. Vaccine-associated CD4 TCRs spanned the whole spike protein, with dominant responses in regions 160-218 and 743-854. Reportedly, almost half of the unique spike-specific TCRs recognized epitopes lying outside the regions that are mutated in the B.1.351 and B.1.1.7 variants. Spike-specific TCR breadth and depth rose significantly after two AZD1222 doses compared with day 0 and with MenACWY recipients. No day 14 peak-response samples were available, so repertoires were characterized only after the peak T cell response. In the small 56-69-year group, the increase in depth fell short of significance, most likely because of low power. Most participants were white British and females outnumbered males, and the authors suggested that clonal diversity may have been underestimated.

The sequence is built from TRBV4-2 and TRBJ2-3, with 7 junctional bases fitting TRBD2. The receptor comes from an adult who received the AZD1222 COVID-19 vaccine. The input for sequencing was peripheral blood, taken 28 days after the second AZD1222 dose. At the DNA level, the sequence is TGTGCCAGCAGCACCGGACTAGATATCACAGATACGCAGTATTTT. The encoded protein is CASSTGLDITDTQYF.